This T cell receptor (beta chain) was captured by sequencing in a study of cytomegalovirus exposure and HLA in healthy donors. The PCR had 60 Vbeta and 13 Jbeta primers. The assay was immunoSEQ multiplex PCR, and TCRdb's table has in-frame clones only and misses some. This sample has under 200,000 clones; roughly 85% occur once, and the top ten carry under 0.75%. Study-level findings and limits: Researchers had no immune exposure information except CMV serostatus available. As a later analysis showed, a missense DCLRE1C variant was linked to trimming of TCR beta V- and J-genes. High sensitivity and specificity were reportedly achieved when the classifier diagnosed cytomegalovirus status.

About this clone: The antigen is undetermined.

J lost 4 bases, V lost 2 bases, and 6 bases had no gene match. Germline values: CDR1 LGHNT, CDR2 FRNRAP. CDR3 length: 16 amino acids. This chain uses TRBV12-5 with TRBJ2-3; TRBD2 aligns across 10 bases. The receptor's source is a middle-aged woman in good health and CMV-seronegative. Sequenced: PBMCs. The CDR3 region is CASGLSLAGAADTQYF. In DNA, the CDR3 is TGTGCTAGTGGTTTGAGTCTAGCGGGAGCCGCAGATACGCAGTATTTT.